Below, 16 T cell receptor beta chains from the same sample are listed, as sequenced in a study of T cell responses to AZD1222 COVID-19 vaccine. Some clones are missing from TCRdb's copy, which holds only in-frame ones; the method was immunoSEQ multiplex PCR. Among around 130,000 clones listed, about 90% were seen once. Sequencing used peripheral blood, obtained on day 0 of AZD1222 vaccination. All receptors come from an adult in good health.

Only one count was recorded for this clone. The chain joins TRBV10-1 to TRBJ1-1; 9 nucleotides line up with TRBD1. CDR3 length: 16 residues. Germline assignment: CDR1 WNHNN and CDR2 SYGVQD (reference sequence). The V and J ends lost 9 bases and 2 bases, in that order; junction bases with no gene match: 13. The CDR3 protein is CARPRDREEQNTEAFF. The CDR3 DNA is TGCGCCAGACCCCGGGACAGGGAAGAGCAAAACACTGAAGCTTTCTTT.

J is TRBJ1-5 and V is TRBV7-6; tentative D call: TRBD1 (5 bases). The V end was cut by 4 bases, the J end by 1 base, with 14 bases between. The CDR3 length is 16 residues. The V gene's germline CDR1 is SGHVS and CDR2 FNYEAQ. The CDR3 loop is CASSSSGGTSNQPQHF. As DNA, the CDR3 is TGTGCCAGCAGCTCATCGGGGGGTACCAGCAATCAGCCCCAGCATTTT.

The chain combines TRBV10-2 with TRBJ1-1; D is unresolved. The germline V and J ends were trimmed by 7 bases and 6 bases, with 21 bases remaining between them. The CDR3 runs 15 residues. Germline V gene sequence: CDR1 WSHSY, CDR2 SAAADI. The CDR3 is CASMTGASGYPEAFF. CDR3 DNA: TGCGCCAGCATGACGGGCGCTAGTGGGTACCCTGAAGCTTTCTTT.

V and J are TRBV7-6 and TRBJ1-6, with no clear D. This CDR3 region has 17 residues. Germline CDR1 is SGHVS and CDR2 is FNYEAQ. V lost 0 bases and J 0 bases, leaving 9 bases between the germline ends. This CDR3 is CASSLANQISYNSPLHF. The CDR3 nucleotides read TGTGCCAGCAGCTTAGCGAACCAGATCTCCTATAATTCACCCCTCCACTTT.

J is TRBJ2-1 and V is TRBV9, with D maybe TRBD1 (5 bases). Trimming pared 7 bases from V and 7 bases from J, leaving 18 bases between. Per the germline V gene, CDR1 is SGDLS and CDR2 is YYNGEE. CDR3 size: 14 residues. CDR3 coding DNA: TGTGCCAGCGGGGTAGGGGTCTTACCTAATGAGCAGTTCTTC. It is translated as CASGVGVLPNEQFF.

The V gene is TRBV9, the J gene TRBJ2-6; D uncertain. CDR3 size: 14 residues. From germline, CDR1 is SGDLS and CDR2 YYNGEE. V lost 0 bases and J 1 base, leaving 2 bases between the germline ends. This CDR3 reads CASSVASGANVLTF. CDR3 sequence (DNA): TGTGCCAGCAGCGTAGCATCTGGGGCCAACGTCCTGACTTTC.

The chain employs TRBV7-9 and TRBJ1-4, with D hard to call. Between the trimmed V and J ends, which lost 5 bases and 0 bases, there was a span of 10 bases. This CDR3 has 15 amino acids. Per the germline V gene, CDR1 is SEHNR and CDR2 is FQNEAQ (reference sequence). DNA for the CDR3: TGTGCCAGCAGCGACAAGGGCGCAACTAATGAAAAACTGTTTTTT. Protein sequence: CASSDKGATNEKLFF.

This clone was recorded once. The CDR3 protein is CASSQVTGQGFNEQFF. In DNA, the CDR3 is TGTGCCAGCAGCCAGGTGACGGGACAGGGGTTCAATGAGCAGTTCTTC. The J gene is TRBJ2-1, the V gene TRBV14, with TRBD1 identical over 10 bases. The CDR3 length is 16 residues. CDR1 and CDR2 (germline): SGHDN, FVKESK. V trimming: 3 bases; J trimming: 6 bases; junction bases outside the gene matches: 8.

J is TRBJ2-7 and V is TRBV28; possibly TRBD1 for D (6 bases). This CDR3 contains 14 residues. CDR1 and CDR2 (germline): MDHEN, SYDVKM. Trimming removed 7 bases at V and 1 base at J, with 14 bases between. The CDR3 nucleotides are TGTGCCAGCATGGACAGCCTAAAGTCCTACGAGCAGTACTTC. This sequence encodes CASMDSLKSYEQYF. The variable domain in full, with the rest retrieved from reference TRBV28 and TRBJ2-7, is DVKVTQSSRYLVKRTGEKVFLECVQDMDHENMFWYRQDPGLGLRLIYFSYDVKMKEKGDIPEGYSVSREKKERFSLILESASTNQTSMYLCASMDSLKSYEQYFGPGTRLTVT.

The chain joins TRBV19 to TRBJ1-3; D unclear. V lost 6 bases and J 0 bases, leaving 12 bases between the germline ends. Looked up from germline, CDR1 is LNHDA and CDR2 is SQIVND (reference sequence). The CDR3 contains 15 residues. CDR3 residues: CASRPYINSGNTIYF. CDR3 DNA sequence: TGTGCCAGTAGGCCCTACATCAACTCTGGAAACACCATATATTTT.

This chain joins TRBV19 and TRBJ1-6; 11 bases are shared with TRBD1. Germline CDR1 and CDR2: LNHDA and SQIVND (reference sequence). The CDR3 has 18 residues. Losses at the gene ends were 3 bases for V and 7 bases for J; bases not matched to a gene: 11. The CDR3 spells CASSILFPGQGGNSPLHF. CDR3 in DNA: TGTGCCAGTAGTATTCTATTCCCGGGACAGGGGGGAAATTCACCCCTCCACTTT.

The J gene is TRBJ2-4, the V gene TRBV5-5; D not certain. V lost 0 bases, J lost 9 bases, and 4 bases lay in between. Germline V gene data show CDR1 as SGHKS and CDR2 as YYEKEE (reference sequence). This CDR3 is built from 11 residues. CDR3 nucleotide sequence: TGTGCCAGCAGCTTGGAGCGCATTCAGTACTTC. This encodes CASSLERIQYF.

The V and J genes are TRBV5-4 and TRBJ1-2, with unresolved D. The CDR3 runs to 15 residues. The ends were cut back, 0 bases at V and 4 bases at J, with 13 bases in the middle. The germline V gene encodes CDR1 SGHNT and CDR2 YYREEE (reference sequence). In DNA, the CDR3 is TGTGCCAGCAGCTTGGCCGCTACAGACCCCTATGGCTACACCTTC. Its translation: CASSLAATDPYGYTF.

The chain carries TRBV30 and TRBJ1-2, with D maybe TRBD1 (6 bases). Trimming cost V 4 bases and J 7 bases, with 16 bases left between them. Germline CDR1 and CDR2: GTSNPN and SVGIG (reference sequence). CDR3 length: 13 amino acids. CDR3 residues: CAWTQPGVPGYTF. The CDR3 bases are TGTGCCTGGACACAACCAGGGGTACCTGGCTACACCTTC.

The chain carries TRBV28 and TRBJ1-5; weak D call: TRBD1 (5 bases). This CDR3 contains 18 residues. The germline V and J ends were trimmed by 2 bases and 3 bases, with 20 bases remaining between them. Germline values: CDR1 MDHEN, CDR2 SYDVKM. CDR3 DNA: TGTGCCAGCAGTTTAGTAAGGGCCAGGGTCGAGGTCAATCAGCCCCAGCATTTT. Protein sequence: CASSLVRARVEVNQPQHF. Together with reference TRBV28 and TRBJ1-5, the CDR3 gives the full variable domain: DVKVTQSSRYLVKRTGEKVFLECVQDMDHENMFWYRQDPGLGLRLIYFSYDVKMKEKGDIPEGYSVSREKKERFSLILESASTNQTSMYLCASSLVRARVEVNQPQHFGDGTRLSIL.

V gene TRBV10-3 combines with J gene TRBJ2-7; D is unclear. Germline V lookup: CDR1 ENHRY, CDR2 SYGVKD. Trimming took off 8 bases at V and 3 bases at J, with 14 bases between the two ends. The CDR3 is 13 residues long. In DNA form, the CDR3 reads TGTGCCATCCTCACTGACCCCTACTACGAGCAGTACTTC. Protein sequence: CAILTDPYYEQYF.